This is a list of T cell receptor beta chains from one sample in a study of T cell responses to AZD1222 COVID-19 vaccine. Generated by immunoSEQ multiplex PCR, the TCRdb table keeps only in-frame clones and is missing some. The sample includes about 78,000 clones, around 90% of them seen just once. The sequencing here drew on peripheral blood, taken on day 0 of AZD1222 vaccination. The receptors come from an adult in good health. CDR3s include the opening cysteine and the closing phenylalanine or tryptophan. D genes are given only for firm matches. Clone size is given for some rows only: seen once, a few or many times, or a class if the clone is expanded.

abundance: few; d_gene: -; j_gene: TRBJ2-7; v_gene: TRBV19; CDR3aa: CASSTNWVRTFYEQYF; CDR3nt: TGTGCCAGTAGTACCAACTGGGTGAGGACTTTCTACGAGCAGTACTTC
abundance: -; d_gene: -; j_gene: TRBJ1-2; v_gene: TRBV2; CDR3aa: CASRLRTNYGYTF; CDR3nt: TGTGCCAGCAGGTTACGGACCAACTATGGCTACACCTTC
abundance: -; d_gene: -; j_gene: TRBJ1-1; v_gene: TRBV5-5; CDR3aa: CASSLGRLLEAEAFF; CDR3nt: TGTGCCAGCAGCTTGGGAAGACTCCTTGAGGCTGAAGCTTTCTTT
abundance: -; d_gene: TRBD1; j_gene: TRBJ1-6; v_gene: TRBV11-2; CDR3aa: CASSFRGTEDSPLHF; CDR3nt: TGTGCCAGCAGCTTTAGGGGGACAGAAGATTCACCCCTCCACTTT
abundance: -; d_gene: TRBD2; j_gene: TRBJ2-5; v_gene: TRBV10-2; CDR3aa: CASSEREGQTQYF; CDR3nt: TGCGCCAGCAGTGAGCGGGAGGGGCAGACCCAGTACTTC
abundance: -; d_gene: TRBD2; j_gene: TRBJ2-7; v_gene: TRBV5-4; CDR3aa: CASSTGTRDEQYF; CDR3nt: TGTGCCAGCAGCACCGGGACTAGAGACGAGCAGTACTTC
abundance: -; d_gene: -; j_gene: TRBJ1-6; v_gene: TRBV30; CDR3aa: CAWRRQEPGSPLHF; CDR3nt: TGTGCCTGGAGGAGACAGGAACCCGGTTCACCCCTCCACTTT
abundance: -; d_gene: TRBD1; j_gene: TRBJ1-5; v_gene: TRBV7-4; CDR3aa: CASSPTDRASNQPQHF; CDR3nt: TGTGCCAGCAGCCCAACGGACAGGGCAAGCAATCAGCCCCAGCATTTT
abundance: -; d_gene: -; j_gene: TRBJ2-7; v_gene: TRBV7-2; CDR3aa: CASSLEVTGWREQYF; CDR3nt: TGTGCCAGCAGCTTAGAGGTCACAGGGTGGCGGGAGCAGTACTTC
abundance: -; d_gene: -; j_gene: TRBJ2-3; v_gene: TRBV18; CDR3aa: CASSPPATRGTDTQYF; CDR3nt: TGTGCCAGCTCACCACCGGCAACTAGGGGGACAGATACGCAGTATTTT
abundance: -; d_gene: TRBD1; j_gene: TRBJ2-1; v_gene: TRBV5-1; CDR3aa: CASGKGTGSYNEQFF; CDR3nt: TGCGCCAGCGGTAAGGGGACAGGCTCCTACAATGAGCAGTTCTTC
abundance: -; d_gene: -; j_gene: TRBJ1-6; v_gene: TRBV5-1; CDR3aa: CASSLEGDQVSPLHF; CDR3nt: TGCGCCAGCAGCTTAGAAGGGGACCAAGTGTCACCCCTCCACTTT
abundance: -; d_gene: -; j_gene: TRBJ2-7; v_gene: TRBV7-2; CDR3aa: CASSLELVPYEQYF; CDR3nt: TGTGCCAGCAGCTTAGAGCTAGTCCCCTACGAGCAGTACTTC
abundance: -; d_gene: TRBD1; j_gene: TRBJ2-1; v_gene: TRBV7-8; CDR3aa: CASKGGQANNEQFF; CDR3nt: TGTGCCAGCAAAGGAGGACAGGCAAACAATGAGCAGTTCTTC
abundance: -; d_gene: -; j_gene: TRBJ2-1; v_gene: TRBV7-2; CDR3aa: CASSLDGSGIHNEQFF; CDR3nt: TGTGCCAGCAGCTTAGACGGGTCAGGGATACACAATGAGCAGTTCTTC
abundance: -; d_gene: -; j_gene: TRBJ1-1; v_gene: TRBV18; CDR3aa: CASSPGHPNTEAFF; CDR3nt: TGTGCCAGCTCACCTGGGCACCCGAACACTGAAGCTTTCTTT
abundance: -; d_gene: TRBD1; j_gene: TRBJ1-2; v_gene: TRBV5-4; CDR3aa: CASSLGDRGYGYTF; CDR3nt: TGTGCCAGCAGCTTGGGCGACAGGGGGTATGGCTACACCTTC
abundance: -; d_gene: -; j_gene: TRBJ1-1; v_gene: TRBV18; CDR3aa: CASSPPLGVVAFF; CDR3nt: TGTGCCAGCTCACCCCCCCTAGGGGTGGTAGCTTTCTTT
abundance: -; d_gene: TRBD1; j_gene: TRBJ1-2; v_gene: TRBV10-3; CDR3aa: CAIRGQGDDGYTF; CDR3nt: TGTGCCATCAGGGGACAGGGCGACGATGGCTACACCTTC
abundance: few; d_gene: TRBD2; j_gene: TRBJ2-1; v_gene: TRBV11-2; CDR3aa: CASSSFLAGEDGEQFF; CDR3nt: TGTGCCAGCAGCTCCTTCCTAGCGGGAGAGGACGGTGAGCAGTTCTTC